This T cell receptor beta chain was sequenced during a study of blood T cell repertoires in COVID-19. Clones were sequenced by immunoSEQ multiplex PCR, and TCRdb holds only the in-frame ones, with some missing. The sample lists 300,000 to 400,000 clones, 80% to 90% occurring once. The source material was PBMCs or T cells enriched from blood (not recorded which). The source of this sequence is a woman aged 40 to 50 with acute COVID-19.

The DNA for the CDR3 is TGTGCCAGCAGCTTTCTATACGAGCAGTACTTC. Its translation: CASSFLYEQYF. V and J are TRBV7-9 and TRBJ2-7; D remains unclear. V was shortened by 3 bases and J by 4 bases, with 4 bases between the two germline ends. This CDR3 contains 11 residues. Germline V gene sequence: CDR1 SEHNR, CDR2 FQNEAQ (reference sequence).